A selection of T cell receptor beta chains follows, all from one sample in a study of T cell repertoires in cytomegalovirus infection. TCRdb re-called the reads with MiXCR, one entry per CDR3 protein. The profile shows about 490,000 distinct CDR3 sequences, more than 20% of them singletons. Source material: PBMCs. These receptor sequences come from a human donor in good health (CMV status not recorded). Some clones in this sample may be carry-over from other donors' samples. Both conserved end residues are trimmed from each CDR3.

V,J,CDR3
TRBV7-8,TRBJ1-5,ASSLSGTTYNQPQH
TRBV10-3,TRBJ2-5,AISATNEAQY
TRBV5-1,TRBJ2-6,ASSLVGHTKSNVLT
TRBV5-5,TRBJ2-1,ASSLRTGLGGEEF
TRBV19,TRBJ2-1,ASSPGLAGALGDEQF
TRBV20-1,TRBJ2-3,SARGYSSTDTQY
TRBV4-3,TRBJ1-4,ASSHRGEDEKLF
TRBV10-3,TRBJ2-3,AISEQSTDTQY
TRBV5-1,TRBJ2-1,ASTSGLAGGPENNEQF
TRBV10-3,TRBJ2-1,AISESSGRVVEQF
TRBV7-2,TRBJ2-1,ASSRDYPANEQF
TRBV27,TRBJ2-2,ASMLGTSGNSGELF
TRBV11-2,TRBJ2-1,ASSPRGVPNNEQF
TRBV5-1,TRBJ2-7,ASRSSFGVSYEQY
TRBV7-8,TRBJ2-1,AKAVSSYNEQF
TRBV5-8,TRBJ1-4,ASSLGGIALEKLF
TRBV19,TRBJ2-1,ASSMGSGISYNEQF
TRBV27,TRBJ2-1,ASSLLCRAGNEQF
TRBV30,TRBJ1-1,AWSSGTQNTEAF